A single sample is the source of the 6 T cell receptor beta chains below, sequenced in a study of siplizumab effects on memory and regulatory T cells. Only in-frame clones appear in the TCRdb table, and some are missing; sequencing was by immunoSEQ multiplex PCR. This sample has tens of thousands of clones; roughly 94% occur once, and the top ten carry under 20%. What was sequenced was CD8+ T cells sorted from blood. These receptors were obtained from a human donor in good health.

This clone was detected only once. This rearrangement joins TRBV4-2 to TRBJ2-5; TRBD2 matches at 10 bases. Germline trimming cut 0 bases from V and 5 bases from J; bases unmatched to any gene: 9. CDR3 length: 17 residues. The germline CDR1 and CDR2 sequences are LGHNA and YNFKEQ. The CDR3 DNA reads as TGTGCCAGCAGCCAAGACGGTCCAGCGGGAGGGTTGGAGACCCAGTACTTC. Translated: CASSQDGPAGGLETQYF.

This chain joins TRBV27 and TRBJ2-5; tentatively, D is TRBD1 (5 bases). The V gene lost 10 bases and the J gene lost 4 bases, with 22 bases spanning the gap. Germline values: CDR1 MNHEY, CDR2 SMNVEV (reference sequence). This CDR3 contains 15 residues. As DNA, the CDR3 is TGTGCCACCTCCTTACACGGACGGACAAGAGAGACCCAGTACTTC. Amino acid sequence: CATSLHGRTRETQYF.

The V and J genes are TRBV6-5 and TRBJ2-1, with 9 bases matching TRBD1. Germline V gene data show CDR1 as MNHEY and CDR2 as SVGAGI. The CDR3 spans 15 residues. J gave up 7 bases and V 3 bases, and 7 bases lay outside the gene matches. The CDR3, as DNA: TGTGCCAGCAGTTATTCGGGACAGGGTCTAAATGAGCAGTTCTTC. Translation: CASSYSGQGLNEQFF.

The chain links TRBV14 to TRBJ2-1; D gene uncertain. Germline V CDR1 and CDR2: SGHDN, FVKESK. Trimming pared 0 bases from V and 0 bases from J, leaving 6 bases between. The length of the CDR3 is 15 residues. CDR3 region: CASSQELSSYNEQFF. The CDR3 region has the DNA TGTGCCAGCAGCCAAGAGCTAAGCTCCTACAATGAGCAGTTCTTC.

The chain joins TRBV10-3 to TRBJ2-1; D ambiguous. The CDR3 is 15 residues long. Germline V gene lookup returns CDR1 ENHRY and CDR2 SYGVKD. V lost 6 bases, J lost 0 bases, and 12 bases lay in between. The CDR3 is CAISVAESSYNEQFF. The CDR3 DNA reads TGTGCCATCAGCGTGGCGGAAAGCTCCTACAATGAGCAGTTCTTC.

This clone was found once. This chain links TRBV5-1 with TRBJ1-4, with 7 bases fitting TRBD1. CDR3 length equals 14 residues. CDR1 SGHRS and CDR2 YFSETQ come from the germline V gene. Trimming at V came to 4 bases and at J to 10 bases, leaving 10 bases not matched to a gene. The CDR3 protein is CASSPARGSGKLFF. In nucleotides, the CDR3 is TGCGCCAGCAGCCCCGCCAGGGGGTCCGGAAAACTGTTTTTT.